Listed here are 4 T cell receptor beta chains from one sample, sequenced in a study of blood T cell repertoires in COVID-19. Assay used: immunoSEQ multiplex PCR; TCRdb lists only in-frame clones, some missing. In the table there are hundreds of thousands of clones, about nine tenths of which are singletons. Sequencing was done on a sample of PBMCs or T cells enriched from blood (not recorded which). These receptors were collected from a woman in her fifties or sixties who had recovered from COVID-19.

The rearrangement uses TRBV28 and TRBJ1-1; a weak D match, TRBD1 (6 bases). Trimming took 6 bases from V and 5 from J, leaving 13 bases between them. Looked up from germline, CDR1 is MDHEN and CDR2 is SYDVKM. This CDR3 contains 13 residues. CDR3 protein: CASRSQGRTEAFF. CDR3 DNA sequence: TGTGCCAGCAGGTCACAGGGAAGGACTGAAGCTTTCTTT.

The chain uses TRBV18 and TRBJ2-7; 12 bases are shared with TRBD1. This CDR3 spans 16 amino acids. Losses at the gene ends were 6 bases for V and 4 bases for J; bases not matched to a gene: 10. The germline gives CDR1 KGHSH, CDR2 LQKENI. The CDR3 DNA follows: TGTGCCAGCTCGCCCCTACCGGGACAGGGGGCGTACGAGCAGTACTTC. It encodes CASSPLPGQGAYEQYF.

There are a few counts of this clone. In nucleotides, the CDR3 is TGTGCCAGCAGCCCCCTCTTCCCCGGTGGCTACACCTTC. This encodes CASSPLFPGGYTF. V gene TRBV11-3 combines with J gene TRBJ1-2; D not certain. The CDR3 covers 13 residues. Germline loops: CDR1 SGHNT, CDR2 YENEEA. V lost 5 bases to trimming and J lost 7 bases, with 14 bases between them.

The CDR3 bases are TGTGCCAGCAGCCCCACCAGATCCAGCGGGTTTCAAGAGACCCAGTACTTC. It codes for CASSPTRSSGFQETQYF. The gene calls are TRBV7-3 and TRBJ2-5; weak D call: TRBD2 (6 bases). With 5 bases removed from V and 2 bases from J, the gap between germline ends came to 21 bases. The germline V gene has CDR1 SGHTA and CDR2 FQGTGA. The CDR3 runs 17 residues.